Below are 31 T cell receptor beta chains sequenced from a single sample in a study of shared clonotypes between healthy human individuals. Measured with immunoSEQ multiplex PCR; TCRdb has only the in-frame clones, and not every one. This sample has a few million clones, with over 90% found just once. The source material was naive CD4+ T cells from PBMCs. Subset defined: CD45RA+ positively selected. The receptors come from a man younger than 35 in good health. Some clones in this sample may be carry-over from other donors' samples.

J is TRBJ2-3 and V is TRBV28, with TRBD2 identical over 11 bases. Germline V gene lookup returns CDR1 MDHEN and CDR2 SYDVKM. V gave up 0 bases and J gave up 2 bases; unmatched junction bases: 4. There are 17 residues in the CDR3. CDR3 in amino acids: CASSLWATSGATDTQYF. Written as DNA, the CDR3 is TGTGCCAGCAGTTTATGGGCGACTAGCGGGGCCACAGATACGCAGTATTTT.

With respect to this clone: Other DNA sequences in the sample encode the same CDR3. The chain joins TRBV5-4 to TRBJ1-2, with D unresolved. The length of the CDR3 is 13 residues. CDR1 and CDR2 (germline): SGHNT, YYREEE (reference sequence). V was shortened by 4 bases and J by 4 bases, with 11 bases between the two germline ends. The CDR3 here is CASSATGSYGYTF. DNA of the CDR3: TGTGCCAGCAGCGCCACGGGCAGCTATGGCTACACCTTC.

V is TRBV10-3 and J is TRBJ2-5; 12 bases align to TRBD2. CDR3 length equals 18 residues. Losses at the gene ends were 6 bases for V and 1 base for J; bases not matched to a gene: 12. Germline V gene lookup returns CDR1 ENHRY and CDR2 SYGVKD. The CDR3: CAISEGLAGGPPQETQYF. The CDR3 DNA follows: TGTGCCATCAGCGAGGGGCTAGCGGGAGGGCCTCCCCAAGAGACCCAGTACTTC.

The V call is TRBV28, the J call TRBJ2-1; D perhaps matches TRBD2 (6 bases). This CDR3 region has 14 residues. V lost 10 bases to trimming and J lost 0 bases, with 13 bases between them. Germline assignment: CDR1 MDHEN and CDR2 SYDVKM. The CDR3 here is CATGGYGSYNEQFF. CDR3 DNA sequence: TGTGCCACCGGGGGATATGGCTCCTACAATGAGCAGTTCTTC.

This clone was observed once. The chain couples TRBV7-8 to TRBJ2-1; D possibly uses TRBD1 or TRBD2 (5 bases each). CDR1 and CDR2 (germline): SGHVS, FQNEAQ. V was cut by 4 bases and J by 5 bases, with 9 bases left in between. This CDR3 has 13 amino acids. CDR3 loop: CASSWDRHNEQFF. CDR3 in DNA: TGTGCCAGCAGCTGGGACCGCCACAATGAGCAGTTCTTC.

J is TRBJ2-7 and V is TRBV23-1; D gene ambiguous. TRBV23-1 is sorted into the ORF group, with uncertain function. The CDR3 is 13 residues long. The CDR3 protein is CAHGPPSSYEQYF. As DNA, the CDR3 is TGCGCTCACGGGCCCCCAAGCTCCTACGAGCAGTACTTC.

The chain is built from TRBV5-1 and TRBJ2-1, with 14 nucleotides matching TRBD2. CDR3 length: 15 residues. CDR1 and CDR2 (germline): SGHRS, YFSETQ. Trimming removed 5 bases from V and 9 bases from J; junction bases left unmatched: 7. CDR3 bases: TGCGCCAGCAGTGGACTAGCGGGAGGCTCGGGTGAGCAGTTCTTC. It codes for CASSGLAGGSGEQFF.

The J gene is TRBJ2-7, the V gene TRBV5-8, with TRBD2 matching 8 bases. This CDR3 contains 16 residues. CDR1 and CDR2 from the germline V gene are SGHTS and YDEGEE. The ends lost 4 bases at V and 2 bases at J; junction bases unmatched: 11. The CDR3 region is CASSPGGGTFTYEQYF. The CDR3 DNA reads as TGTGCCAGCAGCCCGGGAGGGGGGACCTTTACCTACGAGCAGTACTTC.

The CDR3 nucleotides read TGTGCCAGCAGTTACAATAGAATCATGGGAGAGCAGTACTTC. The encoded protein is CASSYNRIMGEQYF. The chain couples TRBV6-5 to TRBJ2-7, with D unresolved. Trimming removed 2 bases at V and 7 bases at J, with 15 bases between. This CDR3 is 14 amino acids long. The V gene's germline CDR1 is MNHEY and CDR2 SVGAGI.

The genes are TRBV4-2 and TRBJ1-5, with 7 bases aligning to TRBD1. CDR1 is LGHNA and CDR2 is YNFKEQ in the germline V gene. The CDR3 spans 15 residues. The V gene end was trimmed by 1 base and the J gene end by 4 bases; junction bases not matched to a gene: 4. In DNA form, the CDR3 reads TGTGCCAGCAGCCAAGTGGACAGGAGAAATCAGCCCCAGCATTTT. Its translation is CASSQVDRRNQPQHF.

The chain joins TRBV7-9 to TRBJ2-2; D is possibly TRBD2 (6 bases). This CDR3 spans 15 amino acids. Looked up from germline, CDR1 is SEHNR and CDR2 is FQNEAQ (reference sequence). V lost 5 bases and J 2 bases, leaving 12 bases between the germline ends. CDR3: CASSPLGRNTGELFF. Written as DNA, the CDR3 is TGTGCCAGCAGCCCTCTCGGGAGAAACACCGGGGAGCTGTTTTTT.

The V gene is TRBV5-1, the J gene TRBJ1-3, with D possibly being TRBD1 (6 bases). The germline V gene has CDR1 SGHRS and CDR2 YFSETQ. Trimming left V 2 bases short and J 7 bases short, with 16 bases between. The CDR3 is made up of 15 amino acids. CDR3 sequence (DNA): TGCGCCAGCAGCTTCGGTCCGGGGGCGAAGAACACCATATATTTT. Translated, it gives CASSFGPGAKNTIYF.

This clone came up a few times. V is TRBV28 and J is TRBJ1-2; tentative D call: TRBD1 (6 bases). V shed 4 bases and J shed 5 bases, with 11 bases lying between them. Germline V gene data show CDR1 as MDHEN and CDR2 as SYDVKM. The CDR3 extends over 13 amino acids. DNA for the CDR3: TGTGCCAGCAGTTCCGGGACACTTTATGGCTACACCTTC. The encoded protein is CASSSGTLYGYTF.

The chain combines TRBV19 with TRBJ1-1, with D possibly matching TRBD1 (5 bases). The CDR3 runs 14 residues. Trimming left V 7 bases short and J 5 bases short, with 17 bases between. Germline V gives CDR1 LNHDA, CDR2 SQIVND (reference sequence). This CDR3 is CASTSQGHGTEAFF. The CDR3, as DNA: TGTGCCAGTACTTCTCAGGGCCACGGGACTGAAGCTTTCTTT.

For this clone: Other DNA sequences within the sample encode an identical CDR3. The DNA for the CDR3 is TGTGCCAGCAGTTTACTGAATGAAAAACTGTTTTTT. Translating gives CASSLLNEKLFF. The chain has TRBV28 and TRBJ1-4, with no clear D. V dropped 2 bases and J dropped 5 bases, with 3 bases sitting between them. This CDR3 is 12 amino acids long. The V gene's germline CDR1 is MDHEN and CDR2 SYDVKM.

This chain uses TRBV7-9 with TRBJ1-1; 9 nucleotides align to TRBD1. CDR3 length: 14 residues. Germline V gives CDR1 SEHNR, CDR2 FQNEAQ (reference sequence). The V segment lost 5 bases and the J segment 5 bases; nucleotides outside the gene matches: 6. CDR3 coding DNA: TGTGCCAGCAGCATGGGACAGGGAAGGACTGAAGCTTTCTTT. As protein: CASSMGQGRTEAFF.

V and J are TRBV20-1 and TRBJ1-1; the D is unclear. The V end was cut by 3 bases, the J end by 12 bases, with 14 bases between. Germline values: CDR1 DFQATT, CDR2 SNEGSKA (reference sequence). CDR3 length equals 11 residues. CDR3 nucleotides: TGCAGTGCTAGGGAAAGACTGCATACTTTCTTT. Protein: CSARERLHTFF.

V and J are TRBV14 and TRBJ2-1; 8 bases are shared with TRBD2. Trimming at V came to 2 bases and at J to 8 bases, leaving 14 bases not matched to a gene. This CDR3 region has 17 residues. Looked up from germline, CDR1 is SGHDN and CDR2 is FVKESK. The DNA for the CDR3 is TGTGCCAGCAGCCAAACCGGGACTAGGGTATTAGGGGATGAGCAGTTCTTC. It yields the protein CASSQTGTRVLGDEQFF.

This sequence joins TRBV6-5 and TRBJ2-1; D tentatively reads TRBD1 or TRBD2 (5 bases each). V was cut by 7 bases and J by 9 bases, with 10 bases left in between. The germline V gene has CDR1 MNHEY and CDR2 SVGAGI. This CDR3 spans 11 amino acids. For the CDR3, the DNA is TGTGCCAGCACCCATGGGACTGAGCAGTTCTTC. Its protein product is CASTHGTEQFF.

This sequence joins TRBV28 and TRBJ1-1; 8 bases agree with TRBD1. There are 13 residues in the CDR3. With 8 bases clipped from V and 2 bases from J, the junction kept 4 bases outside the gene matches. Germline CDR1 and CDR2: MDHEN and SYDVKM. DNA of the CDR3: TGTGCCAGCCGGGACAGGCTTAACACTGAAGCTTTCTTT. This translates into CASRDRLNTEAFF. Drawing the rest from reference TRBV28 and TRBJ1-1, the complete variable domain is DVKVTQSSRYLVKRTGEKVFLECVQDMDHENMFWYRQDPGLGLRLIYFSYDVKMKEKGDIPEGYSVSREKKERFSLILESASTNQTSMYLCASRDRLNTEAFFGQGTRLTVV.

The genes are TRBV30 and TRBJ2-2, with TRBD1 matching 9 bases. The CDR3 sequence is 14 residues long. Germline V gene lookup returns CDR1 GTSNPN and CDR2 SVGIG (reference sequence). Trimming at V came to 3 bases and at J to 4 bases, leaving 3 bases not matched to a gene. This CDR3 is CAWRHRGPTGELFF. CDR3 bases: TGTGCCTGGAGGCACAGGGGGCCCACCGGGGAGCTGTTTTTT.

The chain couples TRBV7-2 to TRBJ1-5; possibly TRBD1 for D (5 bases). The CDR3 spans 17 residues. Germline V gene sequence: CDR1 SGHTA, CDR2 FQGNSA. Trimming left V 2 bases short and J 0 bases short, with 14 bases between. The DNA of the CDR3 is TGTGCCAGCAGCTTATTGGGGCGGGGTAGTAGCAATCAGCCCCAGCATTTT. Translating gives CASSLLGRGSSNQPQHF.

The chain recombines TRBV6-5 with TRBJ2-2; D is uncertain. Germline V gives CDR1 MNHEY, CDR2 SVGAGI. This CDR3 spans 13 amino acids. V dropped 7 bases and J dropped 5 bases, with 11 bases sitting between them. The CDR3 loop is CASTYTGTGELFF. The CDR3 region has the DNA TGTGCCAGCACATATACGGGTACCGGGGAGCTGTTTTTT.

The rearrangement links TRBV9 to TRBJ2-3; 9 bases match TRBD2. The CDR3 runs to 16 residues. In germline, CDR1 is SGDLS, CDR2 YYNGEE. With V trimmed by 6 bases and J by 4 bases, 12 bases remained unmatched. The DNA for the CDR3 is TGTGCCAGCAACAAAGAGGGGGCGGGAGGGCCAGATACGCAGTATTTT. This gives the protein CASNKEGAGGPDTQYF.

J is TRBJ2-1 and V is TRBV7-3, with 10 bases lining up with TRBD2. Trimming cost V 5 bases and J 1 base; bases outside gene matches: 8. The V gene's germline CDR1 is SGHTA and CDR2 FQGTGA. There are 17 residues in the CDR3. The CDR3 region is CASSPRASGSSYNEQFF. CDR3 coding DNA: TGTGCCAGCAGCCCCCGGGCTAGCGGGAGTTCCTACAATGAGCAGTTCTTC.

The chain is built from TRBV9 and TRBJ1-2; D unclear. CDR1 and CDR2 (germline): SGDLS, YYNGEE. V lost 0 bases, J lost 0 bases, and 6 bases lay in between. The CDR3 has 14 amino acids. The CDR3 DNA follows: TGTGCCAGCAGCGTAGGCCAGCCTAACTATGGCTACACCTTC. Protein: CASSVGQPNYGYTF. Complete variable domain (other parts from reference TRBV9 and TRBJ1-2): DSGVTQTPKHLITATGQRVTLRCSPRSGDLSVYWYQQSLDQGLQFLIQYYNGEERAKGNILERFSAQQFPDLHSELNLSSLELGDSALYFCASSVGQPNYGYTFGSGTRLTVV.

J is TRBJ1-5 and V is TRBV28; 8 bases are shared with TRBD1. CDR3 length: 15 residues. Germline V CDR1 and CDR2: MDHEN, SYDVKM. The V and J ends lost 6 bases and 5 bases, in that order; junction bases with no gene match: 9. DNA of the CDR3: TGTGCCAGCAGGGACAGGGCAGGGGGGTATCAGCCCCAGCATTTT. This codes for CASRDRAGGYQPQHF.

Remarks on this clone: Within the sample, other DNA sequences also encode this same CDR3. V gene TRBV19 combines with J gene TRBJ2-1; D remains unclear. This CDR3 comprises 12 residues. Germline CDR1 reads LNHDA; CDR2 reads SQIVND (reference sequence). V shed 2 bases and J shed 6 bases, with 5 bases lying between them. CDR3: CASSIRPNEQFF. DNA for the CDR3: TGTGCCAGTAGTATAAGGCCCAATGAGCAGTTCTTC.

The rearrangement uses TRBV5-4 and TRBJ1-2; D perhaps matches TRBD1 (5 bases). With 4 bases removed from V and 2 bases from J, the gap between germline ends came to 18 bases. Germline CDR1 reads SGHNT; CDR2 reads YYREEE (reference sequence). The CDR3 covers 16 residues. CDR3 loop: CASSRIGAGYNYGYTF. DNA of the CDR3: TGTGCCAGCAGCCGAATCGGGGCGGGATACAACTATGGCTACACCTTC. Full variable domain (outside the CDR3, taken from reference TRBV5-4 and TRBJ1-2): ETGVTQSPTHLIKTRGQQVTLRCSSQSGHNTVSWYQQALGQGPQFIFQYYREEENGRGNFPPRFSGLQFPNYSSELNVNALELDDSALYLCASSRIGAGYNYGYTFGSGTRLTVV.

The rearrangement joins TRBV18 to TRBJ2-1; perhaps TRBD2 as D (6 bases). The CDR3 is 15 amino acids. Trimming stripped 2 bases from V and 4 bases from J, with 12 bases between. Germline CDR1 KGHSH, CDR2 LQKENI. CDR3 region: CASSPSGTVYNEQFF. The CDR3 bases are TGTGCCAGCTCACCAAGTGGGACTGTATACAATGAGCAGTTCTTC.

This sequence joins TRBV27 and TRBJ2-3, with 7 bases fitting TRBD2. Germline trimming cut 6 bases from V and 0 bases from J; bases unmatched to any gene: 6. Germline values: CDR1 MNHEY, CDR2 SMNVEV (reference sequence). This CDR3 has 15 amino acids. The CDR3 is CASSRGVWSTDTQYF. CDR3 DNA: TGTGCCAGCAGCCGGGGGGTCTGGAGCACAGATACGCAGTATTTT.